This TCR beta chain derives from a study of CD8+ T cells in alopecia areata. Overall study context: In an open-label trial, patients got 5 to 10 mg tofacitinib twice daily.

Germline values: CDR1 MGHRA, CDR2 YSYEKL. The length of the CDR3 is 12 residues. The V gene lost 1 base and the J gene lost 8 bases, with 5 bases spanning the gap. Sequencing templates came from extracted RNA that was reverse transcribed into cDNA. The assay was immunoSEQ multiplex PCR, and TCRdb's table has in-frame clones only and misses some. This sample carries about 300,000 clones, 55% to 75% of them seen once, and the ten largest clones take 1.8%. Study conclusions and caveats: Especially in alopecia totalis/universalis, lesional scalp showed greater clonality than normal scalp did.

Sample treatment: oral pan-JAK inhibitor, 5-10 mg twice daily. Details on this clone: The target antigen is unknown.

Sequencing used CD4+ T cells sorted from blood, obtained at week 24, from a patient treated with tofacitinib. This chain links TRBV4-1 with TRBJ1-4; D is unresolved. This TCR was sampled from a human donor with alopecia areata. CDR3 nucleotides: TGCGCCAGCAGCCAAGCGGGAGAAAAACTGTTTTTT. Its translation: CASSQAGEKLFF.